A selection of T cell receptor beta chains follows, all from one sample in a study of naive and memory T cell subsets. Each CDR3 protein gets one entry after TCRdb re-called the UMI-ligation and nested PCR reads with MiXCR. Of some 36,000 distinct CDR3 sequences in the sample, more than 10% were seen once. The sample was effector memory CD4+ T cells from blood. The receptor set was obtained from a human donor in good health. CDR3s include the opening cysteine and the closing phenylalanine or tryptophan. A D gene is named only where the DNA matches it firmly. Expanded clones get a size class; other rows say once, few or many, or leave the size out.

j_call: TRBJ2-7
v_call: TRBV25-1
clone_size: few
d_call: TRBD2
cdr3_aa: CASNDRRAGAYEQYF
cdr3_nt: TGTGCCAGCAACGATCGACGAGCGGGAGCCTACGAGCAGTACTTC

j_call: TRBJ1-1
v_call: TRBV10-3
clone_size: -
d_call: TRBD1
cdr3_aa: CAIRAGTVNTEAFF
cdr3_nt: TGTGCCATCAGGGCCGGGACAGTGAACACTGAAGCTTTCTTT

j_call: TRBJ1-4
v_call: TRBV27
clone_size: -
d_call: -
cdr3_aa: CASSLFRDRLKLFF
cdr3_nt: TGTGCCAGCAGTTTATTCAGGGACCGACTCAAACTGTTTTTT

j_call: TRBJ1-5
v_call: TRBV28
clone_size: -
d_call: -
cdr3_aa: CASKRRVGQPQHF
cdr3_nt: TGTGCCAGCAAGAGAAGGGTAGGACAGCCCCAGCATTTT

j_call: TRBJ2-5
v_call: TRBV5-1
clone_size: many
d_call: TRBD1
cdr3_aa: CASSLGNGDRRQETQYF
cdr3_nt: TGCGCCAGCAGCTTGGGGAATGGGGACAGGAGACAAGAGACCCAGTACTTC

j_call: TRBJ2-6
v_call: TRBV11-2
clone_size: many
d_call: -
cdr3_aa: CASSLVVKAGANVLTF
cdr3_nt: TGTGCCAGCAGCTTAGTCGTCAAGGCTGGGGCCAACGTCCTGACTTTC

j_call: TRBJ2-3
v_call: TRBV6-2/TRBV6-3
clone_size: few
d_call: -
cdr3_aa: CASSYSSRDVTDTQYF
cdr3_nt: TGTGCCAGCAGTTACTCGTCAAGGGACGTCACAGATACGCAGTATTTT

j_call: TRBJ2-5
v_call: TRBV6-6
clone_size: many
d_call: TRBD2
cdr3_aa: CASSYSYSSGRAAETQYF
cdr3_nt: TGTGCCAGCAGTTACTCCTATTCTAGCGGGAGGGCCGCAGAGACCCAGTACTTC

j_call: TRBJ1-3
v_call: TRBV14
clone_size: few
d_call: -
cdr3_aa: CASSQEIRWTQRNTIYF
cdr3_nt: TGTGCCAGCAGCCAAGAGATCCGGTGGACACAAAGAAACACCATATATTTT

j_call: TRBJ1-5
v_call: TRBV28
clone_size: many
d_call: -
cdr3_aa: CASSLSSGNNQPQHF
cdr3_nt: TGTGCCAGCAGTTTATCTAGCGGTAACAATCAGCCCCAGCATTTT

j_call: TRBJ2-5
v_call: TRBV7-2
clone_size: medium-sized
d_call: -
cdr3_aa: CASSPAEETQYF
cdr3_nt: TGTGCCAGCAGCCCAGCCGAAGAGACCCAGTACTTC

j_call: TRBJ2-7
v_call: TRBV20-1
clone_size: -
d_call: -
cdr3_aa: CSARTLLEQYF
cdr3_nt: TGCAGTGCTCGGACGTTGCTCGAGCAGTACTTC

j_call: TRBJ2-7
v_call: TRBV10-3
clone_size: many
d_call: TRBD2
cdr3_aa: CAIRTSSEQYF
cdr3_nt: TGTGCCATCAGGACTAGCAGCGAGCAGTACTTC

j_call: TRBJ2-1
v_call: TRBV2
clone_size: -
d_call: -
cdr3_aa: CASSLGQDNEQFF
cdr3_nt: TGTGCCAGCAGTTTGGGTCAGGACAATGAGCAGTTCTTC

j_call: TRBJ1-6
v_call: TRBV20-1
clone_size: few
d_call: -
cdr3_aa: CSASSSRAYNSPLHF
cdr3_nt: TGCAGTGCTAGTAGTAGCAGGGCCTATAATTCACCCCTCCACTTT